These T cell receptor beta chains were read from a single sample in a study of T cell responses to AZD1222 COVID-19 vaccine. Some clones are missing from TCRdb's copy, which holds only in-frame ones; the method was immunoSEQ multiplex PCR. The sample lists 150,000 to 200,000 clones, about 90% occurring once. Specimen: peripheral blood, collected 28 days after the second AZD1222 dose. These receptor sequences come from an adult who received the AZD1222 COVID-19 vaccine. The CDR3 runs from the conserved cysteine through the conserved F or W.

j_call,v_call,cdr3_aa
TRBJ2-5,TRBV18,CASSPPNRQETQYF
TRBJ1-6,TRBV12-3/TRBV12-4,CASSLQGGSPLHF
TRBJ2-3,TRBV7-9,CASSLTVWRDTQYF
TRBJ2-7,TRBV5-1,CASSLAGGTTKIEQYF
TRBJ2-5,TRBV2,CASSPMVREETQYF
TRBJ1-5,TRBV18,CASSPGDRNSNQPQHF
TRBJ2-7,TRBV27,CASFSASYEQYF
TRBJ2-1,TRBV6-5,CASRRNQAGEQFF
TRBJ1-1,TRBV19,CASSIASRVNTEAFF
TRBJ2-3,TRBV9,CASAAAGVTDTQYF
TRBJ1-4,TRBV18,CASSPGTGGGKLFF
TRBJ2-7,TRBV6-2/TRBV6-3,CASSRRTGGFNEQYF
TRBJ1-4,TRBV5-1,CASSGAGVGGEKLFF
TRBJ1-2,TRBV6-5,CASSYISGYGGYTF
TRBJ2-7,TRBV13,CASSRGRPSYEQYF
TRBJ1-2,TRBV3-1/TRBV3-2,CASSQDRGPYGYTF
TRBJ2-2,TRBV5-1,CASSLLGVDVSGELFF
TRBJ1-6,TRBV7-2,CASSLNLPGPSPNSPLHF
TRBJ1-1,TRBV6-6,CASSSPGQGAITEAFF
TRBJ2-5,TRBV10-3,CAIRGVTGGGLETQYF
TRBJ1-3,TRBV5-5,CASSLVAGQGISGNTIYF
TRBJ1-6,TRBV11-1,CASSLDGNSPLHF
TRBJ1-2,TRBV6-1,CASSEAFRGNYGYTF
TRBJ2-3,TRBV5-6,CASSLGQITQYF
TRBJ1-5,TRBV29-1,CSVGQLNQPQHF
TRBJ1-2,TRBV19,CASSPQGVDGYTF
TRBJ1-5,TRBV20-1,CSASRSDRASNQPQHF
TRBJ1-3,TRBV3-1/TRBV3-2,CASSQLPASSTIYF